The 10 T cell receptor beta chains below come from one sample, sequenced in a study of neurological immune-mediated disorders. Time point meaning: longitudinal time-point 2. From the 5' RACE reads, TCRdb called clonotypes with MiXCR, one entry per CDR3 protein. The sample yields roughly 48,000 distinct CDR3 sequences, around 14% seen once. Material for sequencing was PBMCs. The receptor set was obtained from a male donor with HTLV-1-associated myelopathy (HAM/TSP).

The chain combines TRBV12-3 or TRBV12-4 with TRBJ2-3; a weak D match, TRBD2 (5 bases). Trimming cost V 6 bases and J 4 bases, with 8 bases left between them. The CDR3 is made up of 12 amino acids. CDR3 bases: TGTGCCAGCAGCGGGGAACCAGATACGCAGTATTTT. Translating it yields CASSGEPDTQYF.

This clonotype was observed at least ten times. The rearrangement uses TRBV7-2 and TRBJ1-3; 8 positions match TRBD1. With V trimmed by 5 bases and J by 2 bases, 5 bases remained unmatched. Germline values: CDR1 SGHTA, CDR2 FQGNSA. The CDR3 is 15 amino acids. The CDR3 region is CASSLQGVPGNTIYF. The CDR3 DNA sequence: TGTGCCAGCAGCCTACAGGGGGTCCCTGGAAACACCATATATTTT.

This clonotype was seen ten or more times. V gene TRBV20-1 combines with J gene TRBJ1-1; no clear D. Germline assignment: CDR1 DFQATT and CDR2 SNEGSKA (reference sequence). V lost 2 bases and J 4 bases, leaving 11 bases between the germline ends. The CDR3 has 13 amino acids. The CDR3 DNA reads TGCAGTGCTAGACCAGGTCCTGGCACTGAAGCTTTCTTT. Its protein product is CSARPGPGTEAFF.

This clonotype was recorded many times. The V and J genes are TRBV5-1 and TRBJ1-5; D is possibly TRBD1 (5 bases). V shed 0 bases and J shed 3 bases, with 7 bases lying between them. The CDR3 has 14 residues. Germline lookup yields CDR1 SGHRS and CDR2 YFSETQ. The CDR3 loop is CASSLDGANQPQHF. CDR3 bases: TGCGCCAGCAGCTTGGACGGGGCCAATCAGCCCCAGCATTTT.

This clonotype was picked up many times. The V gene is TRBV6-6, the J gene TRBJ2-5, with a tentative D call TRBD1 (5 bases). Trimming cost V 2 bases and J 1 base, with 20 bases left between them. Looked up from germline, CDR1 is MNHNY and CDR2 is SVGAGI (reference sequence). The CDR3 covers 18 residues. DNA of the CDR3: TGTGCCAGCAGTTACACACAAACACCTCGGACACTCCAAGAGACCCAGTACTTC. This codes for CASSYTQTPRTLQETQYF.

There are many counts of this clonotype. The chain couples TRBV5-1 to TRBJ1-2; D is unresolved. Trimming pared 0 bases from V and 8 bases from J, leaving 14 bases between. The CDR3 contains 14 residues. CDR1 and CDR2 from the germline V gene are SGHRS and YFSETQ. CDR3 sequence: CASSLGTTPAGYTF. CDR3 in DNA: TGCGCCAGCAGCTTGGGCACTACGCCGGCGGGCTACACCTTC.

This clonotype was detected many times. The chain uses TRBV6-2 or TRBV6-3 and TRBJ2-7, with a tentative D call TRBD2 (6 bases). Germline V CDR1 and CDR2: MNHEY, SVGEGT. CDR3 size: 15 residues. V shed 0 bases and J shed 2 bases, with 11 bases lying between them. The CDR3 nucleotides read TGTGCCAGCAGTTACTCGCGGCTAGCGACCTACGAGCAGTACTTC. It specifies CASSYSRLATYEQYF.

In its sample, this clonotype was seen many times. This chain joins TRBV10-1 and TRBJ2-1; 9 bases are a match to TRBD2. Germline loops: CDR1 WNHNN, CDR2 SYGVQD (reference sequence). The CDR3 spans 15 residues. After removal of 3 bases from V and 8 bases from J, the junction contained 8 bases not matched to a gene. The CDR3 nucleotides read TGCGCCAGCAGTGACGCGGGACTAGCTGCGCATGAGCAGTTCTTC. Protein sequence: CASSDAGLAAHEQFF.

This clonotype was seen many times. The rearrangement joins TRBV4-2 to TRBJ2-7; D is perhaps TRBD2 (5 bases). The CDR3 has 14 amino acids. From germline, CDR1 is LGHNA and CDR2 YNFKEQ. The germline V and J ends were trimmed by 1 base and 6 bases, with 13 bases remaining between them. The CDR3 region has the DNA TGTGCCAGCAGCCAAGTAGGAGGAATAAGCGAGCAGTACTTC. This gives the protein CASSQVGGISEQYF.

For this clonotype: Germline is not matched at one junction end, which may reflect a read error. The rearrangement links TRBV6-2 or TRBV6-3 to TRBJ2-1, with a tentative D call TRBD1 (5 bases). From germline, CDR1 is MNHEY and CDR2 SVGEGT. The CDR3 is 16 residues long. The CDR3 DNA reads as TGTGTCAGCAGCTCGGCAAAGACAGTGAACTACAATGAGCAGTTCTTC. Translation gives CVSSSAKTVNYNEQFF.